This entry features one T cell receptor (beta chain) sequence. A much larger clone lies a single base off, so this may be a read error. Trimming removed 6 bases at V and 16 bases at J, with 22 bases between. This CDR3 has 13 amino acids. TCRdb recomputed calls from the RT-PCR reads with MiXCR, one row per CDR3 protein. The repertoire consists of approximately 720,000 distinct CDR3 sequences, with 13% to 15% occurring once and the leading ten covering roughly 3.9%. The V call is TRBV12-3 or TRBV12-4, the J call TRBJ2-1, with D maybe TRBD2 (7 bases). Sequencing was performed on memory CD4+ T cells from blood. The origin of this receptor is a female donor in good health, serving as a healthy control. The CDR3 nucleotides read TGTGCCAGCAGCCTCTCTAGGGGAGCGGGACATTTCTTC. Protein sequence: CASSLSRGAGHFF.